This T cell receptor beta chain was sequenced during a study of cytomegalovirus exposure and HLA in healthy donors. Study-level findings and limits: Whilst most TCR sequences proved rare, a subset of public TCRs occurred across many donors. V- and J-gene trimming in TCR beta was tied to a missense DCLRE1C variant by an analysis performed later. Clonal expansion was found to be greater in HLA-associated TCR beta chains than in equally common others in a later analysis.

Primers included in the PCR were 60 Vbeta and 13 Jbeta primers. The table came from immunoSEQ multiplex PCR; TCRdb's copy has only in-frame clones and leaves some out. The sample includes more than 95,000 clones, 55% to 75% seen only once; the top ten take approximately 3%. CDR1 and CDR2 (germline): SQVTM, ANQGSEA. This CDR3 has 11 residues. On this clone: Its antigen remains unidentified.

Material: PBMCs. V is TRBV29-1 and J is TRBJ2-7; 10 bases fit TRBD1. This clonotype was obtained from a man between 60 and 75 years old in good health and CMV-seronegative. CDR3 DNA sequence: TGCGGCGGACAGGGGGCCTACGAGCAGTACTTC. It is translated as CGGQGAYEQYF.